This T cell receptor (beta chain) was found in a study of cytomegalovirus exposure and HLA in healthy donors. Trimming took 9 bases from V and 3 from J, leaving 30 bases between them. The CDR3 has 19 amino acids. Germline values: CDR1 LNHDA, CDR2 SQIVND (reference sequence). In the case of this clone: Its antigen is unknown.

General study results and limits: A later analysis linked a missense variant in DCLRE1C to the trimming of TCR beta V and J genes.

PCR was performed using 60 Vbeta and 13 Jbeta primers. Produced via immunoSEQ multiplex PCR; TCRdb's table is partial and in-frame only. The data show roughly 190,000 clones, with approximately 70% seen just once and about 2% held by the top ten. The V gene is TRBV19, the J gene TRBJ2-1, with D possibly being TRBD2 (6 bases). This clonotype was sampled from a woman in her 30s in good health and CMV-seronegative. Specimen: PBMCs. CDR3 sequence reads: CASQTDPRGSPLLYNEQFF. The CDR3 nucleotides read TGTGCCAGCCAAACCGACCCCCGGGGGAGCCCACTACTCTACAATGAGCAGTTCTTC.